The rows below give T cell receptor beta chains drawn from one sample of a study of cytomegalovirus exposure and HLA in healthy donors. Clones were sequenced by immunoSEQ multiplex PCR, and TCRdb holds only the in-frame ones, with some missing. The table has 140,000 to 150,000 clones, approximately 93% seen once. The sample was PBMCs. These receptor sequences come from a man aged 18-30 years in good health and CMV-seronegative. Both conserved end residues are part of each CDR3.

CDR3aa: CASSPDPYGGYTF
v_gene: TRBV9

CDR3aa: CASSLIGDRVYEQFF
v_gene: TRBV7-8

CDR3aa: CASSEIRGSGEQFF
v_gene: TRBV10-1

CDR3aa: CASSLSGSEQFF
v_gene: TRBV7-9

CDR3aa: CASGEGRGYGYTF
v_gene: TRBV27

CDR3aa: CSVAQTGPATEAFF
v_gene: TRBV29-1

CDR3aa: CASSSRYRGENNEQFF
v_gene: TRBV7-6

CDR3aa: CASSISSDRGEAYEQYF
v_gene: TRBV19

CDR3aa: CAWSVLTGKGGYTF
v_gene: TRBV30

CDR3aa: CASSLGSGRGTDTQYF
v_gene: TRBV11-3

CDR3aa: CASSPEPGRNEKLFF
v_gene: TRBV9